This TCR beta chain was profiled in a study of patients and donors after allogeneic stem cell transplantation. From germline, CDR1 is DFQATT and CDR2 SNEGSKA (reference sequence). Trimming removed 3 bases from V and 4 bases from J; junction bases left unmatched: 7. The CDR3 runs to 14 residues. TCRdb reprocessed the RT-PCR reads with MiXCR, giving one entry per CDR3 protein. The sample yields about a million distinct CDR3 sequences, roughly 17% seen once. V and J are TRBV20-1 and TRBJ1-2; 8 bases align to TRBD1. This receptor was identified in a human donor who was either an allogeneic HSCT recipient or a stem cell or donor lymphocyte infusion donor (not recorded which). It is not recorded whose cells these are; they may come from a transplant donor. Sequencing used blood, either unsorted or a sorted T cell fraction (not recorded which). The CDR3 nucleotides are TGCAGTGCTAGGCCAGGGGGCCGGGGCTATGGCTACACCTTC. It is translated as CSARPGGRGYGYTF.